Listed below are T cell receptor beta chains from one sample, sequenced in a study of blood T cell repertoires in COVID-19. The assay was immunoSEQ multiplex PCR, and TCRdb's table has in-frame clones only and misses some. The sample has 200,000 to 250,000 clones, about 93% seen once. Sequencing was performed on PBMCs or T cells enriched from blood (not recorded which). These receptors originate from a woman aged 18-29 years who had recovered from COVID-19. The CDR3 runs from the conserved cysteine through the conserved F or W. A D gene is named only where the DNA matches it firmly. Rows give clone size only sometimes, using once, few, many, or a class for an expanded clone.

clone size	V gene	J gene	D gene	CDR3 protein	CDR3 DNA
-	TRBV6-1	TRBJ2-7	-	CASSDRGETYEQYF	TGTGCCAGCAGTGACAGGGGCGAAACCTACGAGCAGTACTTC
-	TRBV11-2	TRBJ2-1	TRBD2	CASSLEYSGGKGEQFF	TGTGCCAGCAGCTTAGAGTATAGCGGGGGGAAGGGGGAGCAGTTCTTC
-	TRBV4-1	TRBJ1-4	TRBD1	CASSQEDRVNEKLFF	TGCGCCAGCAGCCAAGAGGACAGGGTGAATGAAAAACTGTTTTTT
-	TRBV5-8	TRBJ2-7	-	CASSLGQIYEQYF	TGTGCCAGCAGCTTGGGACAGATCTACGAGCAGTACTTC
few	TRBV5-4	TRBJ1-1	TRBD1	CASSSIGQAQSF	TGTGCCAGCAGCTCCATCGGACAGGCTCAAAGCTTT
-	TRBV11-3	TRBJ1-1	-	CASSLLREGPLEAFF	TGTGCCAGCAGCCTACTCAGGGAAGGACCCCTTGAAGCTTTCTTT
-	TRBV18	TRBJ2-7	TRBD1	CASSLRFRDREYEQYF	TGTGCCAGCTCACTACGTTTCCGGGACAGGGAGTACGAGCAGTACTTC
-	TRBV7-3	TRBJ1-1	-	CASSSYPAGEAFF	TGTGCCAGCAGCTCCTACCCAGCGGGTGAAGCTTTCTTT
-	TRBV4-2	TRBJ2-4	-	CASSQPAQGLGLAKNIQYF	TGTGCCAGCAGCCAACCTGCTCAGGGCTTGGGATTAGCCAAAAACATTCAGTACTTC
-	TRBV18	TRBJ1-6	-	CASSPPLGQIGTPLHF	TGTGCCAGCTCACCACCTTTGGGCCAGATTGGTACACCCCTCCACTTT
-	TRBV11-2	TRBJ1-6	-	CASSSFRGGSSPLHF	TGTGCCAGCAGCTCTTTTCGGGGGGGATCCTCACCCCTCCACTTT
-	TRBV6-5	TRBJ1-1	TRBD1	CASRGTGNTEAFF	TGTGCCAGCAGAGGGACAGGGAACACTGAAGCTTTCTTT
-	TRBV2	TRBJ2-1	-	CASSEPSEQFF	TGTGCCAGCAGTGAACCCAGTGAGCAGTTCTTC
-	TRBV2	TRBJ2-2	-	CASRRVSGTGELFF	TGTGCCAGCAGGCGTGTTAGCGGCACCGGGGAGCTGTTTTTT
-	TRBV5-5	TRBJ2-7	TRBD1	CASRTGGLSYEQYF	TGTGCCAGCAGAACAGGGGGTCTCTCCTACGAGCAGTACTTC
-	TRBV9	TRBJ2-7	-	CASSYATGPGEQYF	TGTGCCAGCAGCTACGCGACAGGTCCGGGCGAGCAGTACTTC
-	TRBV2	TRBJ2-1	-	CASSTSGGRYNEQFF	TGTGCCAGCTCTACCTCGGGCGGGCGCTACAATGAGCAGTTCTTC
-	TRBV2	TRBJ2-2	-	CASSEMGSVTGELFF	TGTGCCAGCAGTGAGATGGGCTCGGTCACCGGGGAGCTGTTTTTT
-	TRBV2	TRBJ2-1	-	CASSEKFIGEQFF	TGTGCCAGCAGTGAAAAATTCATCGGGGAGCAGTTCTTC
-	TRBV14	TRBJ1-2	TRBD1	CASSHLRTGGDYGYTF	TGTGCCAGCAGCCATCTCCGGACAGGGGGGGATTATGGCTACACCTTC
once	TRBV29-1	TRBJ2-6	TRBD2	CSVGLAGDQAGANVLTF	TGCAGCGTGGGACTAGCGGGAGATCAAGCTGGGGCCAACGTCCTGACTTTC
-	TRBV27	TRBJ2-3	-	CASSLSRGASTDTQYF	TGTGCCAGCAGTTTATCCCGGGGAGCTAGCACAGATACGCAGTATTTT
once	TRBV9	TRBJ2-5	-	CASSVGGGGETQYF	TGTGCCAGCAGCGTAGGTGGGGGCGGAGAGACCCAGTACTTC
-	TRBV4-2	TRBJ2-3	TRBD2	CASSQDLSGRAGDTQYF	TGTGCCAGCAGCCAAGATTTGAGCGGGAGGGCCGGGGATACGCAGTATTTT
-	TRBV2	TRBJ1-1	-	CASCRENTEAFF	TGTGCCAGCTGCAGGGAAAACACTGAAGCTTTCTTT
few	TRBV6-5	TRBJ2-1	TRBD1	CALSGTGDVHEQFF	TGTGCCCTCAGCGGGACAGGGGATGTGCATGAGCAGTTCTTC
-	TRBV18	TRBJ1-4	TRBD1	CASRDRATNEKLFF	TGTGCCAGCCGGGACAGGGCAACTAATGAAAAACTGTTTTTT
-	TRBV24-1	TRBJ1-2	-	CATSDPGQLGGYTF	TGTGCCACCAGTGATCCCGGACAATTGGGCGGCTACACCTTC
-	TRBV6-5	TRBJ1-1	-	CASSPGVTEAFF	TGTGCCAGCAGCCCAGGGGTTACTGAAGCTTTCTTT
-	TRBV10-3	TRBJ1-3	-	CAISDELGNTIYF	TGTGCCATCAGTGACGAGTTGGGAAACACCATATATTTT
-	TRBV27	TRBJ1-4	TRBD1	CASSLLTTGGNEKLFF	TGTGCCAGCAGTTTATTGACGACAGGGGGAAATGAAAAACTGTTTTTT
-	TRBV5-1	TRBJ1-2	TRBD1	CASSLVQGAKGYTF	TGCGCCAGCAGCTTGGTACAGGGGGCAAAGGGCTACACCTTC
once	TRBV24-1	TRBJ2-3	TRBD1	CATSARDRGSTDTQYF	TGTGCCACCAGTGCCCGGGACAGGGGGTCTACAGATACGCAGTATTTT
-	TRBV5-1	TRBJ2-3	-	CASSPGSTDTQYF	TGCGCCAGCAGCCCGGGGAGCACAGATACGCAGTATTTT
-	TRBV28	TRBJ1-6	TRBD1	CASSPTGTGNSPLHF	TGTGCCAGCAGTCCCACCGGGACAGGGAATTCACCCCTCCACTTT
-	TRBV2	TRBJ1-2	TRBD1	CASSGTAYGYTF	TGTGCCAGCAGCGGGACAGCCTATGGCTACACCTTC
-	TRBV2	TRBJ1-6	TRBD1	CASSKTGDRRNSPLHF	TGTGCCAGCAGTAAAACAGGGGATCGAAGGAATTCACCCCTCCACTTT
-	TRBV5-4	TRBJ2-5	TRBD2	CASSRTSEETQYF	TGTGCCAGCAGCCGGACTAGCGAAGAGACCCAGTACTTC
-	TRBV27	TRBJ1-2	-	CANPPQAYGYTF	TGTGCCAACCCACCACAGGCTTATGGCTACACCTTC
-	TRBV28	TRBJ1-1	TRBD1	CASSAAYRGRPGAEAFF	TGTGCCAGCAGTGCCGCATACAGGGGGCGACCAGGGGCTGAAGCTTTCTTT
-	TRBV7-2	TRBJ1-2	-	CASSRNPGLANYGYTF	TGTGCCAGCAGCCGGAATCCAGGGTTAGCTAACTATGGCTACACCTTC
-	TRBV19	TRBJ2-2	TRBD1	CASSMLTGGTRELFF	TGTGCCAGTAGTATGTTGACAGGGGGTACCCGGGAGCTGTTTTTT
-	TRBV7-3	TRBJ2-1	TRBD2	CASSPGTSGSYEQFF	TGTGCCAGCTCCCCCGGGACTAGCGGGAGTTATGAGCAGTTCTTC
once	TRBV11-2	TRBJ1-4	-	CASSSQGSREKLFF	TGTGCCAGCAGCTCTCAGGGGAGCCGCGAAAAACTGTTTTTT
-	TRBV7-9	TRBJ1-2	-	CASSLGDQGYGYTF	TGTGCCAGCAGCTTAGGGGATCAGGGGTATGGCTACACCTTC
-	TRBV4-2	TRBJ2-3	TRBD1	CASSQEGGLRNVGTQYF	TGTGCCAGCAGCCAAGAAGGGGGCTTGAGGAATGTCGGTACGCAGTATTTT
-	TRBV13	TRBJ2-2	-	CASSLGTGLNTGELFF	TGTGCCAGCAGCTTAGGGACTGGATTAAACACCGGGGAGCTGTTTTTT
-	TRBV6-5	TRBJ1-5	-	CASSLGGTNGQPQHF	TGTGCCAGCAGCCTTGGAGGGACTAATGGGCAGCCCCAGCATTTT